This record covers a single T cell receptor (beta chain). The sample comes from a study of neoadjuvant anti-PD-1 for oral cavity cancer. Study summary: Most patients had three to four biweekly doses of 3 mg/kg nivolumab before resection.

Trimming left V 1 base short and J 1 base short, with 3 bases between. This CDR3 has 12 amino acids. CDR1 and CDR2 from the germline V gene are SQVTM and ANQGSEA. Time point meaning: after neoadjuvant nivolumab, at surgical resection. Patients had newly diagnosed, untreated stage II-IVA oral cavity squamous cell carcinoma. Most PBMC samples had 480 ng input DNA in six replicates. Method: immunoSEQ multiplex PCR; TCRdb's copy keeps in-frame clones and lacks some. The data contain about 13,000 clones, about 73% of them singletons. The chain couples TRBV29-1 to TRBJ2-3, with D uncertain. The sample was PBMCs, taken after nivolumab (anti-PD-1) treatment. This sequence originates from a person aged 35-79 years with oral cavity squamous cell carcinoma. CDR3 DNA: TGCAGCGTTGAAGCGGGCACAGATACGCAGTATTTT. This encodes CSVEAGTDTQYF.